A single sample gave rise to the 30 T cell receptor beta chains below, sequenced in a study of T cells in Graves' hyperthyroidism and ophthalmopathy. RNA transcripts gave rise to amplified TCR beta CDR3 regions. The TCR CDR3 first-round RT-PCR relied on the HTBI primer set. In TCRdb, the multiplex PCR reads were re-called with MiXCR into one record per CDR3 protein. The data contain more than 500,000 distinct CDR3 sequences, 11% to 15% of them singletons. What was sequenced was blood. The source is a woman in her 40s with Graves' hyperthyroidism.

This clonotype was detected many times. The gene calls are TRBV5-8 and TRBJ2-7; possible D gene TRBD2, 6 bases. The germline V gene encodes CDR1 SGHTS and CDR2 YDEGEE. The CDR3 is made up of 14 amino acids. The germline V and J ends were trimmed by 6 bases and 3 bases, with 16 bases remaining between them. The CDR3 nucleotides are TGTGCCAGCAACCTTGGGGGGTCGGACTACGAGCAGTACTTC. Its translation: CASNLGGSDYEQYF.

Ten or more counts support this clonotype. CDR3 bases: TGTGCCAGCAGCTTAGGCCTAACAGGGGGCGCGGGCGGCTACACCTTC. This encodes CASSLGLTGGAGGYTF. The chain is built from TRBV7-8 and TRBJ1-2; 9 positions match TRBD1. The CDR3 runs 16 residues. V trimming: 1 base; J trimming: 8 bases; junction bases outside the gene matches: 11. Germline CDR1 reads SGHVS; CDR2 reads FQNEAQ.

Written as DNA, the CDR3 is TGTGCCAGCAGCGTAGCTGCCAGGGGGGAGCATGGCTACACCTTC. Its protein is CASSVAARGEHGYTF. This chain links TRBV9 with TRBJ1-2; 7 nucleotides line up with TRBD1. Germline assignment: CDR1 SGDLS and CDR2 YYNGEE. J lost 6 bases, V lost 0 bases, and 8 bases had no gene match. The CDR3 runs to 15 residues.

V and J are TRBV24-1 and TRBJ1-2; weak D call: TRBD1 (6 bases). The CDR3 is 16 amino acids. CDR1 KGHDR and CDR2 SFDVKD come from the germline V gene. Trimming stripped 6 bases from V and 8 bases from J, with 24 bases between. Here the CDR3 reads CATSQGSASGGAGYTF. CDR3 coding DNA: TGTGCCACCAGTCAGGGGTCCGCCTCCGGGGGCGCAGGCTACACCTTC.

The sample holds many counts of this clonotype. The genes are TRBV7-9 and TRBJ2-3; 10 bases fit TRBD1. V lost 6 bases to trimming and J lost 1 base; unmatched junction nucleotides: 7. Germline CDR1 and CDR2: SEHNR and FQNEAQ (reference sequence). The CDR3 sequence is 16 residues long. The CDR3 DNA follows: TGTGCCAGCAGACTCGCCGGGACAGGGGGCACAGATACGCAGTATTTT. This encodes CASRLAGTGGTDTQYF.

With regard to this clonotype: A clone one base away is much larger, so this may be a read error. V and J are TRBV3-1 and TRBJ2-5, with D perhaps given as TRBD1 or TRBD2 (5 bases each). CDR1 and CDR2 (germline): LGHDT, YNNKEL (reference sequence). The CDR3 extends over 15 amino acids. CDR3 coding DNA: TGTGCCTGCAGCCAAGGGGCGGAGGAACAAGAGACCCAGTACTTC. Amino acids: CACSQGAEEQETQYF.

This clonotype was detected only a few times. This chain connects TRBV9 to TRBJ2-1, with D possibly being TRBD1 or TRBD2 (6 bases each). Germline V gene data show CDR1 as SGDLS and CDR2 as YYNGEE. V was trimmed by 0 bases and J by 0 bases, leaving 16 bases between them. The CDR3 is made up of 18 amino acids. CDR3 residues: CASSVAAGQGSSYNEQFF. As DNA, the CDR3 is TGTGCCAGCAGCGTAGCCGCGGGGCAGGGGAGCTCCTACAATGAGCAGTTCTTC.

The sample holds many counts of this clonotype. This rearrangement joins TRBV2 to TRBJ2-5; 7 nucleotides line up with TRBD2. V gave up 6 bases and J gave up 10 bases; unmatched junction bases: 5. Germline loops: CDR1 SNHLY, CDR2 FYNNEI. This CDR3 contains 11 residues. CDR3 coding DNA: TGTGCCAGCAGCGAGAGCGGGATCCAGTACTTC. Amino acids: CASSESGIQYF.

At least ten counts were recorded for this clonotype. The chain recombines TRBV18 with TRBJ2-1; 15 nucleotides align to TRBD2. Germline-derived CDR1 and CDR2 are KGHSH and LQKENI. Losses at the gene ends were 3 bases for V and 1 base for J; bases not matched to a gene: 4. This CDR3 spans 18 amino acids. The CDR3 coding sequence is TGTGCCAGCTCACCCGGGGGACTAGCGGGAGGATCCTACAATGAGCAGTTCTTC. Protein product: CASSPGGLAGGSYNEQFF. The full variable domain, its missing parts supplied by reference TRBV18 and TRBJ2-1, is NAGVMQNPRHLVRRRGQEARLRCSPMKGHSHVYWYRQLPEEGLKFMVYLQKENIIDESGMPKERFSAEFPKEGPSILRIQQVVRGDSAAYFCASSPGGLAGGSYNEQFFGPGTRLTVL.

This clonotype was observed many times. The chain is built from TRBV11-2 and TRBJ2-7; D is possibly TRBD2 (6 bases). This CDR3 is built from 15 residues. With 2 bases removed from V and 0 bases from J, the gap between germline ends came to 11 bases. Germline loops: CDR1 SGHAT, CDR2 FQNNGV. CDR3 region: CASSLRTTSSYEQYF. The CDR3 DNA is TGTGCCAGCAGCTTACGGACTACGAGCTCCTACGAGCAGTACTTC.

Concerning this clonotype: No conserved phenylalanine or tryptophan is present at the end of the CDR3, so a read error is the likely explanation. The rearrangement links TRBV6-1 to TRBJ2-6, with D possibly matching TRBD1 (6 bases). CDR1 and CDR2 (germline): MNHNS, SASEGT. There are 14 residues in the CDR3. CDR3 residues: CACRGGSGANVLTS. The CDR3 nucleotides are TGTGCCTGCAGAGGGGGCTCTGGGGCCAACGTCCTGACTTCC.

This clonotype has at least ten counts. Here the CDR3 DNA reads TGTGCCAGCGGACAGGGTGGGGGCGAGACCCAGTACTTC. Residues: CASGQGGGETQYF. The V and J genes are TRBV13 and TRBJ2-5; 8 nucleotides match TRBD1. Germline values: CDR1 PRHDT, CDR2 FYEKMQ (reference sequence). The length of the CDR3 is 13 residues. V gave up 8 bases and J gave up 5 bases; unmatched junction bases: 7.

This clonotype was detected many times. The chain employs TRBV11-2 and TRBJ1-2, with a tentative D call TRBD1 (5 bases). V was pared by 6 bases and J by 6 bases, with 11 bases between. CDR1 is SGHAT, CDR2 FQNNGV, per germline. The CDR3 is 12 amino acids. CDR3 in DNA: TGTGCCAGCAGTCAATGGGGGGATGGCTACACCTTC. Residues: CASSQWGDGYTF. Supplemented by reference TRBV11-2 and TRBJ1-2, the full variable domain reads EAGVAQSPRYKIIEKRQSVAFWCNPISGHATLYWYQQILGQGPKLLIQFQNNGVVDDSQLPKDRFSAERLKGVDSTLKIQPAKLEDSAVYLCASSQWGDGYTFGSGTRLTVV.

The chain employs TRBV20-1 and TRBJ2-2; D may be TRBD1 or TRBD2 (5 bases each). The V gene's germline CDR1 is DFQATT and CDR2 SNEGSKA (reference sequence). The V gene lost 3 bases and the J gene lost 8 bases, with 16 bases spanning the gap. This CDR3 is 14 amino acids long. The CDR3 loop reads CSASAGTPTGELFF. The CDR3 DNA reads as TGCAGTGCTAGCGCCGGGACCCCTACGGGGGAGCTGTTTTTT.

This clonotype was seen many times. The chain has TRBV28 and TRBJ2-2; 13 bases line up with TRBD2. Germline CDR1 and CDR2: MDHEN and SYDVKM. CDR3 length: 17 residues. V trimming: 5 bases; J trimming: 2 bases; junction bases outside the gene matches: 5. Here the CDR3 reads CASSILAGGPNTGELFF. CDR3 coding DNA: TGTGCCAGCAGTATACTAGCGGGAGGGCCCAACACCGGGGAGCTGTTTTTT.

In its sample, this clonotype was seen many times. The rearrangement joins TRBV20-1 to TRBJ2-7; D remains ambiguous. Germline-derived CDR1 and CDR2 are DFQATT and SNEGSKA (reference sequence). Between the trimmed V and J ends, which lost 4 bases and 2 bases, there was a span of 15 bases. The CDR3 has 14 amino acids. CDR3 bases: TGCAGTGCTACCCCTGGGGATAACCCCTACGAGCAGTACTTC. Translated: CSATPGDNPYEQYF.

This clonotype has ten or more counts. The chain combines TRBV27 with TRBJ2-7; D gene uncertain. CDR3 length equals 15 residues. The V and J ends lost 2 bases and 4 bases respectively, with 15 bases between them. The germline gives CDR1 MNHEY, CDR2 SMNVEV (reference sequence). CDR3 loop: CASSLLPPGQYEQYF. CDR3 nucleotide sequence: TGTGCCAGCAGTTTACTTCCTCCGGGCCAATACGAGCAGTACTTC.

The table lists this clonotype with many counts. The CDR3 here is CASSLVGTGNTEAFF. The CDR3 DNA follows: TGCGCCAGCAGCTTGGTGGGGACAGGGAACACTGAAGCTTTCTTT. This sequence joins TRBV5-1 and TRBJ1-1, with 8 bases lining up with TRBD1. The V gene end was trimmed by 0 bases and the J gene end by 1 base; junction bases not matched to a gene: 2. CDR1 SGHRS and CDR2 YFSETQ come from the germline V gene. The CDR3 sequence is 15 residues long.

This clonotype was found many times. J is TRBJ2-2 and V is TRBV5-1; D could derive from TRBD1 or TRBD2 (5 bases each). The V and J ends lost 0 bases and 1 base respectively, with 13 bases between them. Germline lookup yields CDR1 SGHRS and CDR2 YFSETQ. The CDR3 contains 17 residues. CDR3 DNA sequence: TGCGCCAGCAGCTTGGCCCGAGGGGCCGTGAACACCGGGGAGCTGTTTTTT. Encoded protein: CASSLARGAVNTGELFF.

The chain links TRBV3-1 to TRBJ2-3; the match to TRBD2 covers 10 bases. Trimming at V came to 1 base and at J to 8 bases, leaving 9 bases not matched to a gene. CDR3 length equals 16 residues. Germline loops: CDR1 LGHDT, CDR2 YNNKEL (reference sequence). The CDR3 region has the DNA TGTGCCAGCAGCCAAGGAGACAGCGGGAGGGTGAGTACGCAGTATTTT. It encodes CASSQGDSGRVSTQYF.

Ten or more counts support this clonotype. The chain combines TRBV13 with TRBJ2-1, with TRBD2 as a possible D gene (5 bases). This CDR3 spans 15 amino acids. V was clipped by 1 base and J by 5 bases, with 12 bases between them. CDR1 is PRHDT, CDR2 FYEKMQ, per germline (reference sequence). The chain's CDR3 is CASSLALGLDNEQFF. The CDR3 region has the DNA TGTGCCAGCAGCTTAGCACTAGGCCTCGACAATGAGCAGTTCTTC.

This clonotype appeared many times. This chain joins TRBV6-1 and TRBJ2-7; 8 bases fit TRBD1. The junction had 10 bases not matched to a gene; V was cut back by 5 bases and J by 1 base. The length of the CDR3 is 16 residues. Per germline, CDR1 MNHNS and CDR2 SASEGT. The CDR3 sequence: CASSSLPRGLSYEQYF. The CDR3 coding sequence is TGTGCCAGCAGTTCCCTCCCCAGGGGGCTTTCCTACGAGCAGTACTTC.

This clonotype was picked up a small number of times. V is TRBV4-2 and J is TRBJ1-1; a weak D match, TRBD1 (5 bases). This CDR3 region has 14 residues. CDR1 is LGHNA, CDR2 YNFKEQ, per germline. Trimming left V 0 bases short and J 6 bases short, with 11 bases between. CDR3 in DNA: TGTGCCAGCAGCCAAGAGGGAGGGACCGCTGAAGCTTTCTTT. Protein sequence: CASSQEGGTAEAFF.

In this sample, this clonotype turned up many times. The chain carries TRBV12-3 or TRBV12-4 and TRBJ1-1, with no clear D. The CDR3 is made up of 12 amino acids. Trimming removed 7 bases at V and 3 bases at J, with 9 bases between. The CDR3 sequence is CASNPGYTEAFF. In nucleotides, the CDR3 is TGTGCCAGCAATCCGGGGTACACTGAAGCTTTCTTT.

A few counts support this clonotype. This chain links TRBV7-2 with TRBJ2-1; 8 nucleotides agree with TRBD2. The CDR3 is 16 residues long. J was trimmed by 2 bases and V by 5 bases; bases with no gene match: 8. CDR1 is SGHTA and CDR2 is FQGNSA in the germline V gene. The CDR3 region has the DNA TGTGCCAGCAGCCCCCGTATAGCGGGACCCTACAATGAGCAGTTCTTC. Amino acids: CASSPRIAGPYNEQFF.

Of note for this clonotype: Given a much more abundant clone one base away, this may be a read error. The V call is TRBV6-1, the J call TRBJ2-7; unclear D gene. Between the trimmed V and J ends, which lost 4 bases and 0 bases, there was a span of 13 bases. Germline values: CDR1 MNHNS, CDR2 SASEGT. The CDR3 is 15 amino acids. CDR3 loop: CASSVSDVGSYEQYF. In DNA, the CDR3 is TGTGCCAGCAGTGTGTCGGACGTCGGCTCCTACGAGCAGTACTTC.

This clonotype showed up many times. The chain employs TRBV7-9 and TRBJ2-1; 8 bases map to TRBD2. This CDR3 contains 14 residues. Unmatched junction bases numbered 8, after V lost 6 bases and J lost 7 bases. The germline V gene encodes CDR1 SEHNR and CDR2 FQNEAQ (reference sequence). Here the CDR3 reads CASRLGLVVNEQFF. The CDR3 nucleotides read TGTGCCAGCAGATTGGGACTAGTCGTAAATGAGCAGTTCTTC.

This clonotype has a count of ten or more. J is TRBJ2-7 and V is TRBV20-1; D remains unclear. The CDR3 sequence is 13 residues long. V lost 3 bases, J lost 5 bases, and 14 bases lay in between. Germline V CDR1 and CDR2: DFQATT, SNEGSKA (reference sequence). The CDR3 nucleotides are TGCAGTGCTAGTATTAAGCTGGGGAACGAGCAGTACTTC. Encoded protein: CSASIKLGNEQYF.

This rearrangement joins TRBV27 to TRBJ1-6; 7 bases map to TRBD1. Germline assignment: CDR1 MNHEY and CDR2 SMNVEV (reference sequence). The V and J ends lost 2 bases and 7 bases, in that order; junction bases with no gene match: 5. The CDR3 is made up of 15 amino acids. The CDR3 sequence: CASSLAGGGNSPLHF. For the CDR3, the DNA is TGTGCCAGCAGTTTAGCAGGGGGGGGAAATTCACCCCTCCACTTT.

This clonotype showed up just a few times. CDR3: CASSPPGRATGNTIYF. The CDR3 DNA follows: TGTGCCAGCTCACCACCCGGTAGGGCTACAGGAAACACCATATATTTT. The rearrangement joins TRBV18 to TRBJ1-3; D unresolved. CDR3 size: 16 residues. Per germline, CDR1 KGHSH and CDR2 LQKENI. Trimming cost V 0 bases and J 4 bases, with 13 bases left between them.